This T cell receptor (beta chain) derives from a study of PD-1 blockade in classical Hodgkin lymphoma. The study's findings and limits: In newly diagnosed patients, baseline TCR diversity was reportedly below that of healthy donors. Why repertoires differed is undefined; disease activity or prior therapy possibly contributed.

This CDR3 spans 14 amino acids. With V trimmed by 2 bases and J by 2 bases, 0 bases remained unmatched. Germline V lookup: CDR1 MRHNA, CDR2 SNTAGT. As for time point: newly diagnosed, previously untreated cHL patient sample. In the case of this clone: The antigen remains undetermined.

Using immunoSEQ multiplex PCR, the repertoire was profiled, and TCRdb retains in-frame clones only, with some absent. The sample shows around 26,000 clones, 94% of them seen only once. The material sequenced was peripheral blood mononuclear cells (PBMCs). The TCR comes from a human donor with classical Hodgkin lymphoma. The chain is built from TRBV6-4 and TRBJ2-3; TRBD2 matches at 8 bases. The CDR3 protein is CASSDGLATDTQYF. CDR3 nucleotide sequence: TGTGCCAGCAGTGACGGACTAGCCACAGATACGCAGTATTTT.